Below are 6 T cell receptor beta chains sequenced from a single sample in a study of OX40 agonist ivuxolimab in advanced cancers. The repertoire was sequenced with immunoSEQ multiplex PCR; TCRdb's copy has only in-frame clones and lacks some. The data show tens of thousands of clones, roughly 85% seen once. The source material was CD4+ or CD8+ T cells sorted from blood, sampled in a trial of the OX40 agonist ivuxolimab. The receptors stem from an adult with an advanced solid tumor such as melanoma, head and neck, liver or kidney cancer.

The chain uses TRBV18 and TRBJ2-3, with D maybe TRBD1 (6 bases). This CDR3 contains 17 residues. The germline V and J ends were trimmed by 0 bases and 3 bases, with 16 bases remaining between them. Germline V gives CDR1 KGHSH, CDR2 LQKENI. The CDR3 nucleotides read TGTGCCAGCTCACCACCCGCCAGGGGTATAGGAACAGATACGCAGTATTTT. The encoded protein is CASSPPARGIGTDTQYF.

This clone has only one observation. This chain joins TRBV15 and TRBJ1-1, with unresolved D. Germline-derived CDR1 and CDR2 are LNHNV and YYDKDF (reference sequence). The V and J ends lost 5 bases and 0 bases respectively, with 10 bases between them. The CDR3 totals 14 residues. This CDR3 is CATSERGMNTEAFF. CDR3 DNA sequence: TGTGCCACCAGCGAACGGGGTATGAACACTGAAGCTTTCTTT.

The chain uses TRBV28 and TRBJ2-1; 8 bases agree with TRBD1. The CDR3 runs to 15 residues. J lost 7 bases, V lost 4 bases, and 9 bases had no gene match. CDR1 and CDR2 from the germline V gene are MDHEN and SYDVKM. CDR3 sequence: CASSSPSGGKNEQFF. Here the CDR3 DNA reads TGTGCCAGCAGTTCGCCGTCAGGGGGCAAAAATGAGCAGTTCTTC.

This sequence joins TRBV7-9 and TRBJ1-6, with no clear D. This CDR3 has 16 amino acids. The V end was cut by 5 bases, the J end by 0 bases, with 11 bases between. Germline CDR1 and CDR2: SEHNR and FQNEAQ (reference sequence). CDR3 region: CASSPDGFSYNSPLHF. The CDR3 coding sequence is TGTGCCAGCAGCCCCGACGGATTCTCCTATAATTCACCCCTCCACTTT.

The chain recombines TRBV30 with TRBJ1-2; no reliable D call. This CDR3 has 10 residues. V dropped 8 bases and J dropped 6 bases, with 10 bases sitting between them. CDR1 is GTSNPN and CDR2 is SVGIG in the germline V gene (reference sequence). CDR3 sequence reads: CAHLGHGYTF. The CDR3 DNA sequence: TGTGCCCACCTAGGCCATGGCTACACCTTC.

This sequence joins TRBV20-1 and TRBJ2-1; 7 positions agree with TRBD2. The germline V gene has CDR1 DFQATT and CDR2 SNEGSKA (reference sequence). The V segment lost 6 bases and the J segment 12 bases; nucleotides outside the gene matches: 5. This CDR3 region has 10 residues. The CDR3 sequence: CSAVASGQFF. CDR3 nucleotides: TGCAGTGCGGTCGCTAGCGGGCAGTTCTTC.